One and the same sample provided the 4 T cell receptor beta chains below, sequenced in a study of cytomegalovirus exposure and HLA in healthy donors. The study ran its PCR with 60 Vbeta and 13 Jbeta primers. TCRdb's copy holds only in-frame clones and misses some; the assay was immunoSEQ multiplex PCR. Of about 200,000 clones detected, 75% to 90% appear once; the ten largest clones hold approximately 6.5%. Sequencing was carried out using PBMCs. The origin of the receptors is a woman aged 45-59 years in good health and CMV-seropositive.

The chain has TRBV9 and TRBJ2-7; no definite D call. Germline lookup yields CDR1 SGDLS and CDR2 YYNGEE. Trimming removed 0 bases at V and 3 bases at J, with 7 bases between. The CDR3 spans 13 residues. The CDR3 here is CASSVAPGYEQYF. The CDR3, as DNA: TGTGCCAGCAGCGTAGCCCCCGGCTACGAGCAGTACTTC.

V and J are TRBV2 and TRBJ1-2, with TRBD1 matching over 8 bases. The V gene end was trimmed by 6 bases and the J gene end by 4 bases; junction bases not matched to a gene: 4. The CDR3 is 13 residues long. Per the germline V gene, CDR1 is SNHLY and CDR2 is FYNNEI. The CDR3 protein is CASSPDRAYGYTF. CDR3 bases: TGTGCCAGCAGCCCGGACAGGGCCTATGGCTACACCTTC.

This rearrangement joins TRBV25-1 to TRBJ2-3, with D possibly being TRBD1 (6 bases). Trimming left V 4 bases short and J 3 bases short, with 8 bases between. CDR1 and CDR2 from the germline V gene are MGHDK and SYGVNS. This CDR3 spans 13 amino acids. CDR3 in amino acids: CASSAQGTDTQYF. The CDR3 bases are TGTGCCAGCAGTGCACAGGGTACAGATACGCAGTATTTT.

In its sample, this clone was seen a few times. V and J are TRBV5-6 and TRBJ1-3, with 7 bases fitting TRBD1. V trimming: 1 base; J trimming: 9 bases; junction bases outside the gene matches: 1. The CDR3 spans 12 residues. Germline CDR1 reads SGHDT; CDR2 reads YYEEEE. For the CDR3, the DNA is TGTGCCAGCAGCTTGTGGGACAGCACCATATATTTT. Amino acids: CASSLWDSTIYF.